This TCR beta chain stems from a study of blood T cell repertoires in COVID-19 (dated by TCRdb to between 2020 and 2021). Describing the broader study: The collaborator samples originated in the United States, Italy and Spain and spanned the acute and convalescent phases of COVID-19. The prospective study material was composed of cDNA or gDNA derived from T cells, B-cell-depleted T cells, or PBMCs. Subjects who had been exposed to COVID-19, were actively infected with it, or had recovered from it provided the deeply sampled blood TCRbeta repertoires that made up the dataset. The repertoires were released in a freely available public database meant as a resource for research on the immune response to SARS-CoV-2. The samples were drawn from two sources: the first 160 participants of the ongoing ImmuneRACE study, and 1,000 to 1,500 subjects contributed by 6 global collaborators. Nearly every sample came with metadata listing a de-identified subject ID, COVID-19 status, age in years and sex. Where HLA class I and class II types were available, the types were taken from metadata supplied by the sample provider, not from assay-based typing. Here is what the overall study found, with its caveats: Clinical and demographic metadata were provided uncurated, with the amount varying by source and participant.

TCRbeta CDR3 regions were amplified from genomic DNA using the immunoSEQ Assay, a bias-controlled multiplex PCR. In the authors' own workflow: Nucleated cell counts per sample were estimated from amplification of reference gene primers within the assay. To quantify the absolute abundance of each unique TCRbeta CDR3 rearrangement, sequence reads were collapsed and filtered. For each sample, productive Simpson clonality was calculated by taking the square root of Simpson's diversity index across productive rearrangements. The table was pulled from immuneACCESS by TCRdb, which kept in-frame rearrangements only. Such tables lose some clones; where checked, under half of the loss comes from unresolved V genes, and the rest has no known cause. V and J calls and clone size are those listed in that table; D and trimming were worked out from the DNA. The sample table shows over 110,000 clones, and 70% to 90% are seen once. 25% to 30% of the sample goes to the ten largest clones.

Collaborating institutions collected whole blood in K2EDTA tubes following their own protocols. For TCRbeta analysis, collaborators shipped samples in one of three forms: frozen whole blood, isolated PBMCs, or DNA extracted from either of those sample types. The cysteine opens and the phenylalanine closes a CDR3 of 15 amino acids. CDR3 DNA only is kept here, 45 bases in frame from base 1. Based on the germline V gene (reference sequence), the CDR1 and CDR2 sequences are LNHDA and SQIVND. V was cut back by 2 bases and J by 3 bases, leaving a gap of 11 bases between them. With regard to this clone: Its specific antigen is unknown. Base-call qualities are not available, and no considerably larger clone is one nucleotide away.

Sample: peripheral blood. The V gene is TRBV19 and the J gene is TRBJ1-5; a tentative D match to TRBD1 spans 6 bases. The source of this sequence is a human donor in a cohort sampled during active COVID-19. For the CDR3, the sequence is CASSILTGINQPQHF. At the DNA level, the sequence is TGTGCCAGTAGTATACTCACAGGGATCAATCAGCCCCAGCATTTT.